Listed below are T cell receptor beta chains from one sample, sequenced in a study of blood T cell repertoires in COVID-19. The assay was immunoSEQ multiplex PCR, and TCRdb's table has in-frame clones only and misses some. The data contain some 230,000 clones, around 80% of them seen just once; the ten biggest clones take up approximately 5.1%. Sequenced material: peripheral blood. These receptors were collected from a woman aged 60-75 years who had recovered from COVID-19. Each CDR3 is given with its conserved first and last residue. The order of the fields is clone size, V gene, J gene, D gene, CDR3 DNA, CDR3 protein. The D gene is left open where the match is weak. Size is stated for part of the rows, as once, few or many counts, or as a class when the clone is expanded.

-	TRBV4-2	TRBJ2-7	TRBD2	TGTGCCAGCAGCCCCGGGTCTCAAGCGGGGGGGCGTTACGAGCAGTACTTC	CASSPGSQAGGRYEQYF
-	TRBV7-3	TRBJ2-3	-	TGTGCCAGCACAACTGGCGGGGCAGATACGCAGTATTTT	CASTTGGADTQYF
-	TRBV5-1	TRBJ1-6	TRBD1	TGCGCCAGCAGCTTCGATTCAGGACAGGGTGATTCACCCCTCCACTTT	CASSFDSGQGDSPLHF
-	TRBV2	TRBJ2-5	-	TGTGCCAGTAAGGGGCTTTTGGGGGAGACCCAGTACTTC	CASKGLLGETQYF
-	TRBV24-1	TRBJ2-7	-	TGTGCCACCAGGGCCCCAGGGGCCCCCTACGAGCAGTACTTC	CATRAPGAPYEQYF
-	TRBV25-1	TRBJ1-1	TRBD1	TGTGCCAGCAGTGATGGGACAGGGAGGAACACTGAAGCTTTCTTT	CASSDGTGRNTEAFF
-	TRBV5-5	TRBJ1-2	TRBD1	TGTGCCAGCAGCCTTTGGGACAGAAATAACTATGGCTACACCTTC	CASSLWDRNNYGYTF
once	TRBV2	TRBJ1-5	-	TGTGCCAGCAGACAGGGAGTGTTGGTTCAGCCCCAGCATTTT	CASRQGVLVQPQHF
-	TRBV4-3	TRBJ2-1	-	TGCGCCAGCAGCCAACGGCGGAACAATGAGCAGTTCTTC	CASSQRRNNEQFF
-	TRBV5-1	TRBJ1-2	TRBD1	TGCGCCAGCAGCTTTTCATCGTCCCGGGACAGTAACTATGGCTACACCTTC	CASSFSSSRDSNYGYTF
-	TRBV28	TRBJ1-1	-	TGTGCCAGCAGCCAGACAGGGAACACTGAAGCTTTCTTT	CASSQTGNTEAFF
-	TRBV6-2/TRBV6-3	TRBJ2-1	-	TGTGCCAGCAGCCAACCGGCTAGGCTTTTGGGTTCCTACAATGAGCAGTTCTTC	CASSQPARLLGSYNEQFF
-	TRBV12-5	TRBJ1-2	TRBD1	TGTGCTAGTGGTTTGGTACAGGGGGGTATCTATGGCTACACCTTC	CASGLVQGGIYGYTF
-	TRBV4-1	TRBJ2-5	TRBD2	TGCGCCAGCAGCCATTCCGCCACCGGGACTAGCGGGGGGGTTTCGGTTTTAGAGACCCAGTACTTC	CASSHSATGTSGGVSVLETQYF
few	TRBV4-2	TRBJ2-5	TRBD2	TGTGCCAGCAGCCAGGCGGGGACTAGCGGGGGACAGGGGGAGACCCAGTACTTC	CASSQAGTSGGQGETQYF
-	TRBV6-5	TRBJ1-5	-	TGTGCCAGCACGCGGGCCGCCGGGCAGCCCCAGCATTTT	CASTRAAGQPQHF
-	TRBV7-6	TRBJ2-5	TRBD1	TGTGCCAGCAGCTTATCCCCAGGGGGCACAGGGGAGACCCAGTACTTC	CASSLSPGGTGETQYF
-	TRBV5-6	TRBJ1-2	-	TGTGCCAGCAGCTTGGTGGGAGACTATGGCTACACCTTC	CASSLVGDYGYTF
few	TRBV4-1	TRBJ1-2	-	TGCGCCAGCAGCCAAGTCGGTCAGGGGCCGCGCGGCTACACCTTC	CASSQVGQGPRGYTF
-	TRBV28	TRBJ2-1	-	TGTGCCAGCAGTTTACCGGGACACTCCTACAATGAGCAGTTCTTC	CASSLPGHSYNEQFF
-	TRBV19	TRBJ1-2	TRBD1	TGTGCCAGCACGACAGGGGGAGGCTACACCTTC	CASTTGGGYTF
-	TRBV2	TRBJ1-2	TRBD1	TGTGCCAGCAGTCTGGACAGGGGATGGTATGGCTACACCTTC	CASSLDRGWYGYTF
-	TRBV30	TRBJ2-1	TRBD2	TGTGCCTGGGGGACTAGCGGGAATGAGCAGTTCTTC	CAWGTSGNEQFF
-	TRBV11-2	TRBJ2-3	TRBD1	TGTGCCAGCAGCTTCTCGGGACAGGGGACAGATACGCAGTATTTT	CASSFSGQGTDTQYF
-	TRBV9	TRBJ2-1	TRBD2	TGTGCCAGCAGCGTGGGGACTAGCGGTTACAATGAGCAGTTCTTC	CASSVGTSGYNEQFF
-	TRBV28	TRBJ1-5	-	TGTGCCAGCAGTTTAGAGGCAGCTCTTTTTAATCAGCCCCAGCATTTT	CASSLEAALFNQPQHF